These 15 T cell receptor beta chains originate from one sample sequenced in a study of T cells in Graves' hyperthyroidism and ophthalmopathy. Researchers amplified the TCR beta CDR3 regions from RNA transcripts. An initial round of RT-PCR targeting the TCR CDR3 relied on the HTBI primer set. Via MiXCR, TCRdb re-called the multiplex PCR reads, giving one row per CDR3 protein. The table shows around 420,000 distinct CDR3 sequences, with less than 20% occurring only once. The specimen was blood. The origin of the receptors is a young woman with Graves' hyperthyroidism.

This clonotype came up many times. The gene calls are TRBV28 and TRBJ1-2; no clear D. The V and J ends lost 5 bases and 10 bases respectively, with 11 bases between them. CDR1 and CDR2 (germline): MDHEN, SYDVKM. CDR3 size: 11 residues. DNA for the CDR3: TGTGCCAGCAGTACAGTTTTCTACTACACCTTC. Its protein product is CASSTVFYYTF.

This clonotype was picked up many times. The chain is built from TRBV5-1 and TRBJ1-6; D possibly corresponds to TRBD1 (5 bases). Trimming removed 2 bases from V and 5 bases from J, with 11 bases in between. This CDR3 has 15 amino acids. Looked up from germline, CDR1 is SGHRS and CDR2 is YFSETQ. CDR3 region: CASSFRDGDNSPLHF. The CDR3, as DNA: TGCGCCAGCAGCTTCCGGGACGGGGATAATTCACCCCTCCACTTT.

The chain uses TRBV19 and TRBJ2-5; the match to TRBD1 covers 10 bases. The V and J ends lost 7 bases and 1 base, in that order; junction bases with no gene match: 3. Germline V gene lookup returns CDR1 LNHDA and CDR2 SQIVND (reference sequence). CDR3 length: 14 residues. This CDR3 reads CASTRTGGQETQYF. CDR3 coding DNA: TGTGCCAGTACTCGGACAGGGGGCCAAGAGACCCAGTACTTC.

This clonotype was picked up a small number of times. The CDR3 DNA is TGTGCCTGGAGTAGGGGTGTTGGAGAGACCCAGTACTTC. Translating gives CAWSRGVGETQYF. This sequence joins TRBV30 and TRBJ2-5; D might be TRBD1 (5 bases). CDR3 size: 13 residues. CDR1 GTSNPN and CDR2 SVGIG come from the germline V gene (reference sequence). The V end was cut by 2 bases, the J end by 4 bases, with 11 bases between. Complete variable domain (other parts from reference TRBV30 and TRBJ2-5): SQTIHQWPATLVQPVGSPLSLECTVEGTSNPNLYWYRQAAGRGLQLLFYSVGIGQISSEVPQNLSASRPQDRQFILSSKKLLLSDSGFYLCAWSRGVGETQYFGPGTRLLVL.

At least ten counts were recorded for this clonotype. The chain recombines TRBV5-6 with TRBJ1-3, with TRBD1 as a possible D gene (5 bases). Germline assignment: CDR1 SGHDT and CDR2 YYEEEE. V was pared by 2 bases and J by 4 bases, with 10 bases between. The CDR3 extends over 14 amino acids. The CDR3 DNA sequence: TGTGCCAGCAGCTTAGAGGGGCCCGGAAACACCATATATTTT. Amino acids: CASSLEGPGNTIYF.

In its sample, this clonotype was seen many times. CDR3 sequence: CASRDFTYIRSHNEQFF. In nucleotides, the CDR3 is TGTGCCAGCAGGGACTTCACCTACATTAGATCCCACAATGAGCAGTTCTTC. V and J are TRBV27 and TRBJ2-1, with D possibly being TRBD2 (5 bases). The CDR3 is 17 amino acids. Trimming left V 6 bases short and J 5 bases short, with 23 bases between. Germline assignment: CDR1 MNHEY and CDR2 SMNVEV (reference sequence).

The sample holds a few counts of this clonotype. This sequence joins TRBV5-8 and TRBJ1-2, with D perhaps matching TRBD1 (5 bases). The CDR3 is made up of 12 amino acids. V dropped 6 bases and J dropped 5 bases, with 11 bases sitting between them. Germline assignment: CDR1 SGHTS and CDR2 YDEGEE. CDR3 bases: TGTGCCAGCACCGCGGGACGATATGGCTACACCTTC. Protein sequence: CASTAGRYGYTF.

The chain recombines TRBV29-1 with TRBJ1-1; D not resolved. Trimming stripped 0 bases from V and 9 bases from J, with 8 bases between. Germline V gene data show CDR1 as SQVTM and CDR2 as ANQGSEA. CDR3 length: 11 amino acids. The CDR3 DNA is TGCAGCGTTGAAGACCGGAGGCAAGCTTTCTTT. Its translation is CSVEDRRQAFF.

This clonotype was seen a few times. This chain joins TRBV12-3 or TRBV12-4 and TRBJ2-1, with TRBD2 matching 10 bases. The V and J ends lost 6 bases and 8 bases, in that order; junction bases with no gene match: 7. The CDR3 totals 14 residues. The CDR3 DNA reads as TGTGCCAGCAGGGGACTAGCGCAACCCCATGAGCAGTTCTTC. Translating gives CASRGLAQPHEQFF.

This clonotype showed up many times. The V gene is TRBV7-9, the J gene TRBJ2-5; D is perhaps TRBD1 (5 bases). The germline gives CDR1 SEHNR, CDR2 FQNEAQ (reference sequence). The CDR3 length is 13 residues. V gave up 3 bases and J gave up 5 bases, with 10 bases separating them. The CDR3 DNA follows: TGTGCCAGCAGCTTTAGTCAGGGTGAGACCCAGTACTTC. Translating it yields CASSFSQGETQYF.

In this sample, this clonotype turned up many times. This chain links TRBV2 with TRBJ1-1, with D perhaps TRBD1 (5 bases). The CDR3 extends over 13 amino acids. The germline V gene encodes CDR1 SNHLY and CDR2 FYNNEI. With 9 bases removed from V and 4 bases from J, the gap between germline ends came to 15 bases. The CDR3: CASSQGWVTEAFF. CDR3 in DNA: TGTGCCAGTTCCCAGGGTTGGGTCACTGAAGCTTTCTTT. The whole variable domain, remainder taken from reference TRBV2 and TRBJ1-1, is EPEVTQTPSHQVTQMGQEVILRCVPISNHLYFYWYRQILGQKVEFLVSFYNNEISEKSEIFDDQFSVERPDGSNFTLKIRSTKLEDSAMYFCASSQGWVTEAFFGQGTRLTVV.

The gene calls are TRBV4-2 and TRBJ2-7, with 8 positions matching TRBD2. Germline V gene sequence: CDR1 LGHNA, CDR2 YNFKEQ. J lost 0 bases, V lost 4 bases, and 14 bases had no gene match. The CDR3 sequence is 18 residues long. The CDR3 is CASSPNHGGAHLSYEQYF. CDR3 bases: TGTGCCAGCAGCCCTAACCACGGGGGGGCGCACCTCTCCTACGAGCAGTACTTC.

The chain carries TRBV5-4 and TRBJ1-6; D unclear. The CDR3 consists of 14 residues. Germline V CDR1 and CDR2: SGHNT, YYREEE (reference sequence). V lost 1 base and J lost 8, with 10 bases in between. CDR3 in amino acids: CASSLRPVYSPLHF. In DNA form, the CDR3 reads TGTGCCAGCAGCTTGAGGCCGGTCTATTCACCCCTCCACTTT.

This clonotype was seen many times. J is TRBJ2-5 and V is TRBV20-1; D unclear. From germline, CDR1 is DFQATT and CDR2 SNEGSKA (reference sequence). Deletions cut 3 bases from V and 2 bases from J, with 10 bases between. The CDR3 is 13 amino acids. The CDR3 reads CSASDILQETQYF. The CDR3, as DNA: TGCAGTGCTAGCGACATTTTACAAGAGACCCAGTACTTC.

This clonotype was detected a few times. The V call is TRBV7-2, the J call TRBJ2-7, with TRBD1 matching 8 bases. The junction had 6 bases not matched to a gene; V was cut back by 3 bases and J by 5 bases. The CDR3 contains 14 residues. Germline CDR1 and CDR2: SGHTA and FQGNSA. CDR3 region: CASSFDGQGNEQYF. For the CDR3, the DNA is TGTGCCAGCAGCTTCGATGGACAGGGTAACGAGCAGTACTTC.